This is a list of T cell receptor beta chains from one sample in a study of neoadjuvant anti-PD-1 for oral cavity cancer. TCRdb's copy holds only in-frame clones and misses some; the assay was immunoSEQ multiplex PCR. The profile covers 12,000 or so clones, with 70% to 80% appearing a single time and about 2.3% taken by the ten largest. Sequences were derived from PBMCs, sampled after nivolumab (anti-PD-1) treatment. The receptors stem from a person between 40 and 85 years old with oral cavity squamous cell carcinoma. CDR3s leave out the opening cysteine and the closing phenylalanine or tryptophan. Size is stated for part of the rows, as once, few or many counts, or as a class when the clone is expanded.

>13|TRBV7-2|once
ASSRPDRVRYGYT
>13|TRBV6-5|few
ASSYSRQGDSPLH
>12|TRBV19|once
ASSRQGFFSGYT
>15|TRBV11-2|.
ASSLGKGASGTYEQY
>12|TRBV27|.
ASRYRGRDTEAF
>12|TRBV18|.
ASSPRNDNSPLH
>16|TRBV28|few
ASSLVGQKFLSSYEQY
>12|TRBV7-9|.
ASSFRDNSYEQY
>16|TRBV7-9|.
ASSLDGHSGRAPDTQY
>15|TRBV5-1|.
ASSLDFRVGRVGGYT
>15|TRBV18|.
ASSPLGLAGGTYEQY
>12|TRBV5-1|.
ASSPGLALGPQY
>12|TRBV5-5|few
ASTSWGLDSPLH
>13|TRBV28|.
ASSPGHGGSYEQY
>14|TRBV5-1|.
ASSPGTVARQETQY
>13|TRBV5-1|few
ASSFGGSPGETQY
>12|TRBV4-1|.
ASSSSRGAYGYT
>12|TRBV9|.
ASSERGLQETQY
>11|TRBV9|.
ASSDGENNEQF
>14|TRBV29-1|.
SVNGSWRRRYNEQF
>14|TRBV4-1|.
ASSTRRGLMNTEAF
>9|TRBV30|.
AWSGLGEQY
>13|TRBV15|.
ATSRDRVSTDTQY
>14|TRBV19|.
ASSISGFYSNQPQH
>13|TRBV30|.
AWSGIGAYQETQY
>13|TRBV7-9|few
ASSLNYWGGDEQF
>12|TRBV5-5|.
ASSLVFSGNTIY
>14|TRBV6-5|few
ASSYAGSSGANVLT
>13|TRBV4-1|.
ASSHALRTDTEAF
>13|TRBV5-1|.
ASSLAQGAAEKLF
>13|TRBV19|once
ASSIVGGVGQPQH
>12|TRBV10-2|.
ASSVTSGIDTQY
>14|TRBV19|once
ASSIDSGRVRNEQF
>15|TRBV7-8|.
ASSSSDSGLIYNEQF
>12|TRBV10-3|few
AISEPRSGNTIY
>12|TRBV6-5|.
ASSYGQGTDTQY
>12|TRBV5-1|few
ASSLGWGGSEAF
>12|TRBV7-2|.
ASSLEEGYTEAF
>11|TRBV5-1|.
ASSTGQNTEAF
>12|TRBV7-8|.
ASSRRDRSYGYT
>15|TRBV9|.
ASSVETHYTLNNEQF
>13|TRBV5-1|.
ASSTQTGPGNTIY
>12|TRBV5-1|few
ASSTTGENTEAF
>14|TRBV2|.
ASTDQGVRNNSPLH
>11|TRBV30|.
AWSAYSNQPQH